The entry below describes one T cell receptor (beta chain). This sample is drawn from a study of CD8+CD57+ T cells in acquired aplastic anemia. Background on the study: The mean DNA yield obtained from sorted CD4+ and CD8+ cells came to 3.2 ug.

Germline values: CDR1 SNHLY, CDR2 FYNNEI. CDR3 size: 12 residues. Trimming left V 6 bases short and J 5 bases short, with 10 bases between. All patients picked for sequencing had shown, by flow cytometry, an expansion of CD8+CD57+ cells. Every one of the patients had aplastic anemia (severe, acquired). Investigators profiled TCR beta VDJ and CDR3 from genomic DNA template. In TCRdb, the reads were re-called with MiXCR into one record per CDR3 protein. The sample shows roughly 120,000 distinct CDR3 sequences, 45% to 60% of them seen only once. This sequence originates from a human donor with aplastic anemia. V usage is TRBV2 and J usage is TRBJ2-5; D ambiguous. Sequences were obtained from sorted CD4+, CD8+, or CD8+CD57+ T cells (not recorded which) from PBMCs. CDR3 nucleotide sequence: TGTGCCAGCAGCCAAGGGCTTGAGACCCAGTACTTC. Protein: CASSQGLETQYF.